Listed below are T cell receptor beta chains from one sample, sequenced in a study of response to subunit inactivated influenza vaccine. Each CDR3 protein is one row after TCRdb ran MiXCR on the RT-PCR reads. The table records about 780,000 distinct CDR3 sequences, under 20% of them present only once. The starting material was PBMCs from blood, obtained around 5 days after vaccination. Every receptor here comes from a middle-aged man who received an inactivated influenza vaccine. The CDR3 runs from the conserved cysteine through the conserved F or W.

CDR3 length	V gene	CDR3 protein
13	TRBV20-1	CSAPGTPNTEAFF
16	TRBV5-5	CASSFRQGGSTGELFF
15	TRBV20-1	CSARGASGILETQYF
15	TRBV4-1	CASSQVAGGRNEQYF
18	TRBV20-1	CSARKSGGTFGGADTQYF
12	TRBV20-1	CSATAYQETQYF
14	TRBV7-2	CASNQMGLNNEQFF
14	TRBV12-3/TRBV12-4	CASSLAGAGNTIYF
13	TRBV28	CASSKTDSGEQFF
19	TRBV3-1	CASSQDRDGRRGGYNEQFF
15	TRBV20-1	CSARDTTGTGTEAFF
15	TRBV7-2	CASSSSGLQREKLFF
15	TRBV12-3/TRBV12-4	CASSSRAISYNEQFF
15	TRBV18	CASSPLTGGQETQYF
13	TRBV6-6	CASRTGPKETQYF
17	TRBV5-1	CASSPTPRAASTDTQYF
14	TRBV25-1	CASSEFVLEETQYF
16	TRBV19	CASSRTDRVIVDTQYF
16	TRBV12-3/TRBV12-4	CASSLTGQPVNTEAFF
15	TRBV7-9	CASSLGGRAHNEQFF
11	TRBV11-2	CASSPSRAQYF
15	TRBV11-2	CASSTNRGLGTEAFF
16	TRBV18	CASTGLPNAGANVLTF
14	TRBV7-2	CASSSWTSGNEQFF
13	TRBV25-1	CASRPSGSNEQFF
15	TRBV4-3	CASSDSGGAGETQYF
16	TRBV29-1	CSAPLPRRGYNQPQHF
15	TRBV7-6	CASSLAPQGKREQYF
13	TRBV3-1	CASSPSRVETQYF
11	TRBV29-1	CSVEVRSEQYF
18	TRBV11-3	CASSSDWTSGAYSKTQYF
16	TRBV9	CASSAKPQGWTDTQYF
14	TRBV7-2	CASSSGTSGPQQYF
14	TRBV20-1	CSAREPAGADEQFF
12	TRBV5-6	CASSLWTYEQYF
13	TRBV7-2	CAVARGELDTQYF
18	TRBV4-1	CASSQGLAGGLAKNIQYF
13	TRBV20-1	CSADRGPAREQYF
14	TRBV11-2	CASSSLVRGTEAFF
15	TRBV7-2	CASSFMGLAGQEQFF
14	TRBV7-6	CASSLDNGLTEAFF
15	TRBV10-1	CASSERTGYQETQYF
14	TRBV6-5	CASSYSTRAETQYF
16	TRBV5-6	CASSRLQTGDYNEQFF
17	TRBV4-1	CASSQVSQGRGDQPQHF
12	TRBV6-2/TRBV6-3	CASSYSPGEQFF
15	TRBV20-1	CSAKDTSGSRYEQYF
13	TRBV6-4	CASSAGQGNEQFF
14	TRBV12-3/TRBV12-4	CASSLEGVNTEAFF
16	TRBV5-1	CASSLRGLAVDNEQFF
14	TRBV5-1	CASSPPSGTGELFF
14	TRBV7-9	CASSPGTTDNEQFF
16	TRBV7-2	CASNEWGKRGTGELFF
12	TRBV2	CASSHRRAEAFF
14	TRBV20-1	CSARETGRDLEQYF
15	TRBV28	CASSLRDGNTGELFF
14	TRBV12-3/TRBV12-4	CASAPVLSTDTQYF
15	TRBV7-2	CASSTSGRPSYEQYF
15	TRBV20-1	CSARGAGTGRYEQYF